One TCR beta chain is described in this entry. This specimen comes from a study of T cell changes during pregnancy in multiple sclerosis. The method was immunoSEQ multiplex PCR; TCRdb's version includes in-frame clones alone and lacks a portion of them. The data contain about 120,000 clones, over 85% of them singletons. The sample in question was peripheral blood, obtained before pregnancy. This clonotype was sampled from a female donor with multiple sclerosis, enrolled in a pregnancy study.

This chain's CDR3 is CAWASRGISYEQYF. CDR3 coding DNA: TGTGCCTGGGCCTCCAGGGGGATCTCCTACGAGCAGTACTTC. The chain uses TRBV30 and TRBJ2-7, with 7 bases lining up with TRBD1. CDR1 is GTSNPN and CDR2 is SVGIG in the germline V gene (reference sequence). CDR3 size: 14 residues. J gave up 0 bases and V 5 bases, and 7 bases lay outside the gene matches.